A single sample is the source of the 20 T cell receptor beta chains below, sequenced in a study of blood T cell repertoires in COVID-19. Sequenced by immunoSEQ multiplex PCR; TCRdb stores in-frame clones only, minus some. The repertoire has 300,000 to 400,000 clones, roughly nine tenths of them found once; the top ten carry 3%. The source material was peripheral blood. Receptors were obtained from a woman under 40 with COVID-19, enrolled during active disease.

V gene TRBV25-1 combines with J gene TRBJ2-3; a possible D gene is TRBD2 (5 bases). The CDR3 totals 12 residues. V was trimmed by 8 bases and J by 2 bases, leaving 8 bases between them. Germline values: CDR1 MGHDK, CDR2 SYGVNS. The CDR3 DNA reads as TGTGCCAGCCGGGAAGACACAGATACGCAGTATTTT. Protein sequence: CASREDTDTQYF.

The chain uses TRBV7-8 and TRBJ2-7; perhaps TRBD1 as D (5 bases). Per the germline V gene, CDR1 is SGHVS and CDR2 is FQNEAQ. The CDR3 loop spans 14 amino acids. V was pared by 5 bases and J by 5 bases, with 16 bases between. This CDR3 reads CASSPRGEEHEQYV. The CDR3 DNA reads TGTGCCAGCAGCCCAAGGGGTGAAGAGCACGAGCAGTACGTC.

The CDR3 bases are TGTGCCAGCAGCTTAAACTCGGGAGCAGGAGATACGCAGTATTTT. This sequence encodes CASSLNSGAGDTQYF. The chain is built from TRBV7-2 and TRBJ2-3, with TRBD2 as a possible D gene (6 bases). The CDR3 is 15 amino acids. Per the germline V gene, CDR1 is SGHTA and CDR2 is FQGNSA. Trimming cost V 2 bases and J 5 bases, with 14 bases left between them.

The chain couples TRBV14 to TRBJ2-7, with D possibly being TRBD1 (5 bases). CDR3 length: 16 amino acids. Germline V gene lookup returns CDR1 SGHDN and CDR2 FVKESK. Trimming took 1 base from V and 2 from J, leaving 15 bases between them. The CDR3 protein is CASSQARQSPAYEQYV. The CDR3 nucleotides read TGTGCCAGCAGCCAAGCAAGACAGTCCCCGGCCTACGAGCAGTACGTC.

For the CDR3, the DNA is TGTGCCAGCAGTTTCGGGGGGAGGGAGACCCAGTACTTC. This translates into CASSFGGRETQYF. The chain joins TRBV28 to TRBJ2-5; 7 nucleotides match TRBD2. The V segment lost 3 bases and the J segment 5 bases; nucleotides outside the gene matches: 3. Looked up from germline, CDR1 is MDHEN and CDR2 is SYDVKM. This CDR3 spans 13 amino acids.

The V gene is TRBV7-9, the J gene TRBJ1-5; 8 nucleotides line up with TRBD1. CDR3 length: 14 amino acids. The ends lost 3 bases at V and 7 bases at J; junction bases unmatched: 5. Germline CDR1 is SEHNR and CDR2 is FQNEAQ (reference sequence). DNA for the CDR3: TGTGCCAGCAGCTTGACAGGGGTTAGGCAGCCCCAGCATTTT. This sequence encodes CASSLTGVRQPQHF.

This clone was recorded once. V is TRBV28 and J is TRBJ1-1; D is possibly TRBD1 (6 bases). This CDR3 contains 12 residues. CDR1 is MDHEN and CDR2 is SYDVKM in the germline V gene. Between the trimmed V and J ends, which lost 5 bases and 12 bases, there was a span of 16 bases. The CDR3 loop reads CASSLPGGRPFF. CDR3 DNA: TGTGCCAGCAGTCTCCCTGGGGGCCGGCCTTTCTTT.

The chain links TRBV4-1 to TRBJ1-1, with a tentative D call TRBD1 (6 bases). Trimming took 2 bases from V and 4 from J, leaving 17 bases between them. The CDR3 is made up of 16 amino acids. The germline CDR1 and CDR2 sequences are MGHRA and YSYEKL. The CDR3 region has the DNA TGCGCCAGCAGCCAACTCGAGGGGGGGGGCCTCACTGAAGCTTTCTTT. Protein sequence: CASSQLEGGGLTEAFF.

The gene calls are TRBV30 and TRBJ1-5; 7 bases line up with TRBD1. The CDR3 has 16 amino acids. The V gene's germline CDR1 is GTSNPN and CDR2 SVGIG (reference sequence). V trimming: 4 bases; J trimming: 1 base; junction bases outside the gene matches: 10. The CDR3 bases are TGTGCCTGGACCCGACCAGGGGGGCGCAGCAATCAGCCCCAGCATTTT. This sequence encodes CAWTRPGGRSNQPQHF.

V usage is TRBV3-1 (or the pseudogene TRBV3-2) and J usage is TRBJ2-1, with a tentative D call TRBD2 (5 bases). This CDR3 spans 13 amino acids. From germline, CDR1 is LGHDT and CDR2 YNNKEL (reference sequence). V gave up 1 base and J gave up 9 bases, with 10 bases separating them. The CDR3 nucleotides are TGTGCCAGCAGCCAAGCCGGGGAAGGTGAGCAGTTCTTC. Translated: CASSQAGEGEQFF.

The chain employs TRBV7-9 and TRBJ2-3; perhaps TRBD2 as D (6 bases). The ends were cut back, 6 bases at V and 6 bases at J, with 16 bases in the middle. The CDR3 is 14 residues long. Germline CDR1 and CDR2: SEHNR and FQNEAQ (reference sequence). The CDR3 spells CASSSTRAGDTQYF. In DNA, the CDR3 is TGTGCCAGCAGTTCAACTCGGGCGGGGGATACGCAGTATTTT.

This rearrangement joins TRBV7-9 to TRBJ2-1; 8 nucleotides line up with TRBD2. Unmatched junction bases numbered 14, after V lost 4 bases and J lost 3 bases. In germline, CDR1 is SEHNR, CDR2 FQNEAQ (reference sequence). This CDR3 comprises 18 residues. The CDR3, as DNA: TGTGCCAGCAGCTCCTATAACCTACTAGCGGTAAACTACAATGAGCAGTTCTTC. It codes for CASSSYNLLAVNYNEQFF.

J is TRBJ2-2 and V is TRBV15, with D possibly TRBD2 on 7 matching bases. This CDR3 is built from 16 residues. The germline V and J ends were trimmed by 0 bases and 4 bases, with 12 bases remaining between them. Looked up from germline, CDR1 is LNHNV and CDR2 is YYDKDF (reference sequence). As DNA, the CDR3 is TGTGCCACCAGCAGAGAACGGGGGGCTGGCACCGGGGAGCTGTTTTTT. Its protein is CATSRERGAGTGELFF.

This chain joins TRBV19 and TRBJ2-7; 7 bases align to TRBD1. CDR3 length: 15 amino acids. V dropped 7 bases and J dropped 3; count of bases not matched to a gene: 12. The V gene's germline CDR1 is LNHDA and CDR2 SQIVND (reference sequence). CDR3: CASKRTGTANYEQYF. As DNA, the CDR3 is TGTGCCAGTAAGAGAACCGGGACAGCAAACTACGAGCAGTACTTC.

This chain connects TRBV4-3 to TRBJ1-3, with a tentative D call TRBD1 (5 bases). Deletions cut 0 bases from V and 1 base from J, with 13 bases between. The germline CDR1 and CDR2 sequences are LGHNA and YSLEER. This CDR3 is built from 17 residues. The CDR3 nucleotides read TGCGCCAGCAGCCAAGACGGGGGGGTCGGGTCTGGAAACACCATATATTTT. This gives the protein CASSQDGGVGSGNTIYF.

The rearrangement joins TRBV28 to TRBJ2-1, with a tentative D call TRBD1 (6 bases). V was shortened by 6 bases and J by 0 bases, with 15 bases between the two germline ends. This CDR3 has 16 amino acids. CDR1 MDHEN and CDR2 SYDVKM come from the germline V gene. The CDR3 coding sequence is TGTGCCAGCAGCAGGCCGGCAGGGGACTCCTACAATGAGCAGTTCTTC. Translating gives CASSRPAGDSYNEQFF.

CDR3 coding DNA: TGCGCCAGCAACATTTTAGCGGGGGTAGATACGCAGTATTTT. Protein sequence: CASNILAGVDTQYF. The chain has TRBV5-1 and TRBJ2-3; the match to TRBD2 covers 9 bases. The germline gives CDR1 SGHRS, CDR2 YFSETQ. The CDR3 runs to 14 residues. The V segment lost 6 bases and the J segment 5 bases; nucleotides outside the gene matches: 7.

V and J are TRBV6-5 and TRBJ2-6; D perhaps matches TRBD1 (5 bases). Germline CDR1 reads MNHEY; CDR2 reads SVGAGI. The CDR3 has 16 amino acids. Trimming pared 0 bases from V and 2 bases from J, leaving 8 bases between. The CDR3 sequence: CASSYSWGPGANVLTF. Here the CDR3 DNA reads TGTGCCAGCAGTTACTCGTGGGGCCCTGGGGCCAACGTCCTGACTTTC.

Of note for this clone: The sample has other DNA sequences that encode this CDR3 too. J is TRBJ2-3 and V is TRBV2; D is ambiguous. The CDR3 runs to 14 residues. V was trimmed by 4 bases and J by 2 bases, leaving 10 bases between them. The germline V gene encodes CDR1 SNHLY and CDR2 FYNNEI. CDR3 in DNA: TGTGCCAGCAGTGTTACTGCTTCCACAGATACGCAGTATTTT. Its translation: CASSVTASTDTQYF. Together with reference TRBV2 and TRBJ2-3, the CDR3 gives the full variable domain: EPEVTQTPSHQVTQMGQEVILRCVPISNHLYFYWYRQILGQKVEFLVSFYNNEISEKSEIFDDQFSVERPDGSNFTLKIRSTKLEDSAMYFCASSVTASTDTQYFGPGTRLTVL.

This chain links TRBV4-3 with TRBJ2-1, with 8 nucleotides matching TRBD2. Unmatched junction bases numbered 9, after V lost 1 base and J lost 7 bases. This CDR3 region has 16 residues. Germline V gives CDR1 LGHNA, CDR2 YSLEER. This CDR3 reads CASSQAPGLGGNEQFF. The CDR3 DNA reads as TGCGCCAGCAGCCAAGCACCGGGACTAGGGGGAAATGAGCAGTTCTTC.